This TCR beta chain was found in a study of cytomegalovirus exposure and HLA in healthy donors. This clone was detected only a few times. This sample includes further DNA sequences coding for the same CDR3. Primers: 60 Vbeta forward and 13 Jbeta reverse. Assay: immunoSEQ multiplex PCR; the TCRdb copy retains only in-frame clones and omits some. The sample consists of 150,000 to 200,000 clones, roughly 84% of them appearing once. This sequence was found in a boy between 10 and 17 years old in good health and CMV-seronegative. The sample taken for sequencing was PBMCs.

This CDR3 is CASSLQGYTEAFF. The CDR3 DNA is TGTGCCAGCAGCTTACAGGGTTACACTGAAGCTTTCTTT. The V and J genes are TRBV7-2 and TRBJ1-1, with D possibly TRBD1 on 5 matching bases. Trimming took off 2 bases at V and 3 bases at J, with 7 bases between the two ends. The CDR3 loop spans 13 amino acids. The germline V gene encodes CDR1 SGHTA and CDR2 FQGNSA.